Listed below are T cell receptor beta chains from one sample, sequenced in a study of technical replicates of blood from several donors. Sequencing used immunoSEQ multiplex PCR; TCRdb keeps in-frame clones, though not all of them. Of tens of thousands of clones detected, about 96% appear once; the ten largest clones hold around 0.37%. The sequenced sample was T cells isolated from PBMCs. Every receptor here comes from a human donor in good health. The CDR3 runs from the conserved cysteine through the conserved F or W. D genes are given only for firm matches.

D	J	V	CDR3	DNA
TRBD1	TRBJ2-5	TRBV7-2	CASSYYPQGEETQYF	TGTGCCAGCAGCTACTACCCACAGGGGGAAGAGACCCAGTACTTC
TRBD2	TRBJ2-1	TRBV5-1	CASSRPRVGGGPFNEQFF	TGCGCCAGCAGCAGACCCAGGGTTGGGGGAGGGCCATTTAATGAGCAGTTCTTC
TRBD1	TRBJ2-3	TRBV7-7	CASSLGQGTDTQYF	TGTGCCAGCAGCTTGGGACAGGGCACAGATACGCAGTATTTT
.	TRBJ2-3	TRBV27	CASSFFPGLSTDTQYF	TGTGCCAGCAGTTTCTTCCCGGGACTCAGCACAGATACGCAGTATTTT
TRBD2	TRBJ2-7	TRBV11-1	CASTPSGATYEQYF	TGTGCCAGCACGCCTAGCGGGGCCACCTACGAGCAGTACTTC
.	TRBJ2-7	TRBV6-1	CASKGSRSYEQYF	TGTGCCAGCAAAGGGAGTAGAAGTTACGAGCAGTACTTC
TRBD2	TRBJ2-5	TRBV13	CASSFEGGAETQYF	TGTGCCAGCAGCTTCGAGGGAGGGGCAGAGACCCAGTACTTC
.	TRBJ1-3	TRBV4-3	CASSQGAIFRGSGNTIYF	TGCGCCAGCAGCCAAGGGGCCATCTTCAGGGGCTCTGGAAACACCATATATTTT
.	TRBJ1-2	TRBV7-9	CASSRRQQDYGYTF	TGTGCCAGCAGCCGGAGACAGCAGGACTATGGCTACACCTTC
TRBD2	TRBJ2-3	TRBV7-9	CASSAGLREGTDTQYF	TGTGCCAGCAGCGCTGGTCTGAGGGAGGGAACAGATACGCAGTATTTT